The entry below describes one T cell receptor (beta chain). CDR3 size: 15 residues. Germline assignment: CDR1 GTSNPN and CDR2 SVGIG (reference sequence). V lost 3 bases to trimming and J lost 2 bases; unmatched junction nucleotides: 8. Unsorted PBMC DNA was sequenced on ten immunoSEQ deep assay plates. Generated by immunoSEQ multiplex PCR, the TCRdb table keeps only in-frame clones and is missing some. There are around 450,000 clones in the sample; around 79% occur only once, and roughly an eighth lies in the top ten. The sample belongs to a study of shared clonotypes between healthy human individuals.

The sample consisted of PBMCs. The rearrangement uses TRBV30 and TRBJ2-7; TRBD2 aligns across 9 bases. The sequence was obtained from a woman aged 40 to 50 in good health. Some clones in this sample may be carry-over from other donors' samples. Here the CDR3 reads CAWRAGTSPPYEQYF. For the CDR3, the DNA is TGTGCCTGGAGGGCAGGGACTAGCCCCCCCTACGAGCAGTACTTC. The variable domain in full, completed from reference TRBV30 and TRBJ2-7, reads SQTIHQWPATLVQPVGSPLSLECTVEGTSNPNLYWYRQAAGRGLQLLFYSVGIGQISSEVPQNLSASRPQDRQFILSSKKLLLSDSGFYLCAWRAGTSPPYEQYFGPGTRLTVT.